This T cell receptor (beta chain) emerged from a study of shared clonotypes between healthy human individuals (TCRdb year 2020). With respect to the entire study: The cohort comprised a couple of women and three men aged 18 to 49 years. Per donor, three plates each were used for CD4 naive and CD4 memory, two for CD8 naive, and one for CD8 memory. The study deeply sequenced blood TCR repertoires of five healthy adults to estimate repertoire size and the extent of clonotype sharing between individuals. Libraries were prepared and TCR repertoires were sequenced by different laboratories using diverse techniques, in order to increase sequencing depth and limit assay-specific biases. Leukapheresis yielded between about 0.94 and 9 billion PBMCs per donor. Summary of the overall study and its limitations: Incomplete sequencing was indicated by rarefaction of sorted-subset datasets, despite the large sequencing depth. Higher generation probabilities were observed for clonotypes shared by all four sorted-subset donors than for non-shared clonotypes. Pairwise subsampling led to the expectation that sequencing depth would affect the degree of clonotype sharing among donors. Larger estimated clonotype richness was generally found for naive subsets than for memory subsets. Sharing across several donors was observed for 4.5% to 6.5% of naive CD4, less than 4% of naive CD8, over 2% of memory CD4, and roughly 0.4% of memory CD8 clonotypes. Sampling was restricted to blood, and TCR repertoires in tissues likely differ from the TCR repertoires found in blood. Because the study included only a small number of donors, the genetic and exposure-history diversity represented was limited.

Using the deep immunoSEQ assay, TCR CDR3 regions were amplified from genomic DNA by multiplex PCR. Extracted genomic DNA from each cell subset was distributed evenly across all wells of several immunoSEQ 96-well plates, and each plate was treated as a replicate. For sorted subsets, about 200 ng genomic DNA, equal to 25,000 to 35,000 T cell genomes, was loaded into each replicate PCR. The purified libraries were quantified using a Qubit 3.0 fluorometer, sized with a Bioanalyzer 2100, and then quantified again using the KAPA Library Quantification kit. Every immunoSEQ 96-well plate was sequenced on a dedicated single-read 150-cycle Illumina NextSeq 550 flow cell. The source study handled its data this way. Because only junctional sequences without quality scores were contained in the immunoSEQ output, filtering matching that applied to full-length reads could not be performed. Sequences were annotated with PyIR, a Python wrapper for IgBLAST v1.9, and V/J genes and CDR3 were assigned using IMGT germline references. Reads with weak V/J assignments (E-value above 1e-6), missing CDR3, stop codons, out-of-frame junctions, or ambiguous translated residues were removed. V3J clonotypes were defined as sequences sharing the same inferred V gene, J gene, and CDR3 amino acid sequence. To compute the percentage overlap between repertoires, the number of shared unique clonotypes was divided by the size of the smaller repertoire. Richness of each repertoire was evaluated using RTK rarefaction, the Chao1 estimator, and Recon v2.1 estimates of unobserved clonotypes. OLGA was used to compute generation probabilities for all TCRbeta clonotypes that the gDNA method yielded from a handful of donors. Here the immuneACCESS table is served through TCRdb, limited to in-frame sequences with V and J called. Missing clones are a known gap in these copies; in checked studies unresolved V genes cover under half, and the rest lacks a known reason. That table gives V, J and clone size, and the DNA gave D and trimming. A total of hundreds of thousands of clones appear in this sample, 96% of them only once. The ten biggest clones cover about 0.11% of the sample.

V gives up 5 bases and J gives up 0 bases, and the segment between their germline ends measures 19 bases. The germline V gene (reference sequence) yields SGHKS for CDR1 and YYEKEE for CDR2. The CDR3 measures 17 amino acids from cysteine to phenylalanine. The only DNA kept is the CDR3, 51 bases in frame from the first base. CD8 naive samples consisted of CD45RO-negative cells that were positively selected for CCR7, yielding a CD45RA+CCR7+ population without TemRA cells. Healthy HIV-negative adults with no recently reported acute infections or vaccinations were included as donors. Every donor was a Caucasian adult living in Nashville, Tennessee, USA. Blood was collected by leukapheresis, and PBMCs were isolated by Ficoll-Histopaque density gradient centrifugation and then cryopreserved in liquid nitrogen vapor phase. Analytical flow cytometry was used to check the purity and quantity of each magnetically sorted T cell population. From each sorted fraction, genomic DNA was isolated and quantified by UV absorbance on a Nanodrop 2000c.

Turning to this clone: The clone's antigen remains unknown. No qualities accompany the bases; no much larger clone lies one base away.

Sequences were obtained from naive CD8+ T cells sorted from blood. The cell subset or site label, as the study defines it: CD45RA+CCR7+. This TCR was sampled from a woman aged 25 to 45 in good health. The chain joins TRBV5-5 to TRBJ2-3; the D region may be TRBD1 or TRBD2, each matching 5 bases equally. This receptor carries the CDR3 CASREFRGEPSTDTQYF. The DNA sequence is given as TGTGCCAGCAGAGAATTCCGGGGCGAGCCTAGCACAGATACGCAGTATTTT.